In its sample, the clone carrying this TCR beta chain was seen once. This record comes from a study of blood T cell repertoires in COVID-19. The overall study: Acute and convalescent COVID-19 samples came from the United States, Italy and Spain.

The CDR3 sequence is 16 residues long. The V end was cut by 3 bases, the J end by 3 bases, with 19 bases between. Germline CDR1 and CDR2: GTSNPN and SVGIG (reference sequence). Method: immunoSEQ multiplex PCR; TCRdb's copy keeps in-frame clones and lacks some. The sample consists of about 120,000 clones, around 90% of them appearing once. This receptor was taken from a woman aged 60-75 years with COVID-19, enrolled during active disease. The specimen was peripheral blood. The chain joins TRBV30 to TRBJ2-3; tentatively, D is TRBD1 (5 bases). CDR3 protein: CAWRAQGRIFTDTQYF. The CDR3 DNA follows: TGTGCCTGGAGGGCTCAGGGTCGGATATTTACAGATACGCAGTATTTT.